A single sample gave rise to the 29 T cell receptor beta chains below, sequenced in a study of T cells in Graves' hyperthyroidism and ophthalmopathy. TCR beta CDR3 regions were amplified from RNA transcripts. The HTBI primer set drove a first-round RT-PCR of the TCR CDR3. TCRdb re-called the multiplex PCR reads with MiXCR, one entry per CDR3 protein. The repertoire holds approximately 250,000 distinct CDR3 sequences, with over 20% as singletons. The specimen sequenced was blood. These receptors originate from a woman in her 40s with Graves' ophthalmopathy.

This clonotype was found many times. The genes are TRBV28 and TRBJ2-2; D perhaps matches TRBD1 (6 bases). The length of the CDR3 is 15 residues. CDR1 is MDHEN and CDR2 is SYDVKM in the germline V gene. The V gene lost 3 bases and the J gene lost 1 base, with 9 bases spanning the gap. The CDR3 sequence is CASSFRDMNTGELFF. The CDR3 DNA reads TGTGCCAGCAGTTTCAGGGACATGAACACCGGGGAGCTGTTTTTT.

This clonotype has at least ten counts. This chain links TRBV18 with TRBJ2-7; 8 bases are shared with TRBD2. CDR3 length equals 15 residues. Germline values: CDR1 KGHSH, CDR2 LQKENI. J was trimmed by 7 bases and V by 0 bases; bases with no gene match: 8. CDR3 loop: CASSPPVGTSREQYF. CDR3 nucleotide sequence: TGTGCCAGCTCACCACCGGTCGGGACTAGTCGGGAGCAGTACTTC. Using reference TRBV18 and TRBJ2-7 for the parts outside the CDR3, the full variable domain is NAGVMQNPRHLVRRRGQEARLRCSPMKGHSHVYWYRQLPEEGLKFMVYLQKENIIDESGMPKERFSAEFPKEGPSILRIQQVVRGDSAAYFCASSPPVGTSREQYFGPGTRLTVT.

In its sample, this clonotype was seen many times. This chain uses TRBV20-1 with TRBJ1-5, with D perhaps TRBD1 (5 bases). The CDR3 runs 13 residues. Trimming pared 3 bases from V and 7 bases from J, leaving 13 bases between. Germline-derived CDR1 and CDR2 are DFQATT and SNEGSKA (reference sequence). CDR3 bases: TGCAGTGCTAGGTTGCAGGGCGGGCAGCCCCAGCATTTT. It is translated as CSARLQGGQPQHF.

There are many counts of this clonotype. The chain uses TRBV5-1 and TRBJ1-5; D might be TRBD1 (6 bases). The CDR3 is 13 residues long. The germline CDR1 and CDR2 sequences are SGHRS and YFSETQ. The V gene lost 8 bases and the J gene lost 5 bases, with 14 bases spanning the gap. CDR3: CARIHRDHQPQHF. In DNA form, the CDR3 reads TGCGCCAGGATCCACAGGGACCATCAGCCCCAGCATTTT.

At least ten counts were recorded for this clonotype. V usage is TRBV6-1 and J usage is TRBJ1-3; unclear D gene. Per the germline V gene, CDR1 is MNHNS and CDR2 is SASEGT. V was clipped by 7 bases and J by 4 bases, with 20 bases between them. The CDR3 extends over 16 amino acids. The CDR3 sequence: CASTEGGLTRGNTIYF. CDR3 sequence (DNA): TGTGCCAGCACCGAAGGCGGCCTTACAAGAGGAAACACCATATATTTT.

Of note for this clonotype: One junction end does not reproduce the germline sequence, and a read error may be involved. The chain combines TRBV30 with TRBJ1-3, with D hard to call. Germline V lookup: CDR1 GTSNPN, CDR2 SVGIG (reference sequence). The CDR3 loop spans 17 amino acids. The DNA for the CDR3 is TGTGCCTGGAGTGTAGCGGCAGGTTCCTTCTCTAGAAACACCATATATTTT. Amino acid sequence: CAWSVAAGSFSRNTIYF.

This clonotype was recorded many times. The chain joins TRBV7-2 to TRBJ2-2; 11 nucleotides agree with TRBD1. The germline CDR1 and CDR2 sequences are SGHTA and FQGNSA. J lost 6 bases, V lost 0 bases, and 6 bases had no gene match. The CDR3 length is 17 residues. This CDR3 is CASSLAKWTGGSGELFF. CDR3 nucleotide sequence: TGTGCCAGCAGCTTAGCAAAATGGACAGGGGGCTCCGGGGAGCTGTTTTTT.

This clonotype was found many times. J is TRBJ2-7 and V is TRBV18; 7 nucleotides align to TRBD2. Germline values: CDR1 KGHSH, CDR2 LQKENI. The CDR3 sequence is 18 residues long. Unmatched junction bases numbered 13, after V lost 2 bases and J lost 0 bases. The CDR3 region has the DNA TGTGCCAGCTCACCATATGTTCCGGTTGGGAGGGACTCCTACGAGCAGTACTTC. This gives the protein CASSPYVPVGRDSYEQYF.

This clonotype was counted ten times or more. J is TRBJ2-7 and V is TRBV9; 10 nucleotides agree with TRBD1. The CDR3 runs 15 residues. The V segment lost 3 bases and the J segment 10 bases; nucleotides outside the gene matches: 13. The germline CDR1 and CDR2 sequences are SGDLS and YYNGEE. CDR3 DNA sequence: TGTGCCAGCAGCGCCGGGACAGGGGCTTGGTACGGCCAGTACTTC. This encodes CASSAGTGAWYGQYF.

This clonotype was seen ten or more times. A read error may produce the germline difference seen at one junction end. The V gene is TRBV13, the J gene TRBJ2-5, with 7 bases lining up with TRBD2. This CDR3 has 16 residues. In germline, CDR1 is PRHDT, CDR2 FYEKMQ (reference sequence). The CDR3 reads CASSERASGIQEAQYF. The CDR3 bases are TGTGCCAGCAGCGAAAGGGCTAGCGGAATTCAAGAGGCCCAGTACTTC.

In its sample, this clonotype was seen many times. This rearrangement joins TRBV2 to TRBJ1-2; D is uncertain. Germline CDR1 reads SNHLY; CDR2 reads FYNNEI. This CDR3 has 10 amino acids. The germline V and J ends were trimmed by 6 bases and 3 bases, with 2 bases remaining between them. CDR3 bases: TGTGCCAGCAGGGACTATGGCTACACCTTC. Translated, it gives CASRDYGYTF.

This clonotype occurred many times. Germline is not matched at one junction end, which may reflect a read error. The chain combines TRBV5-1 with TRBJ2-5; the match to TRBD2 covers 8 bases. The CDR3 has 12 residues. The germline V gene encodes CDR1 SGHRS and CDR2 YFSETQ. The DNA for the CDR3 is TGTGCCAGCAGCTTAGCGGGGGAGACCCAGTACTTC. Protein product: CASSLAGETQYF. Full variable domain (missing parts from reference TRBV5-1 and TRBJ2-5): KAGVTQTPRYLIKTRGQQVTLSCSPISGHRSVSWYQQTPGQGLQFLFEYFSETQRNKGNFPGRFSGRQFSNSRSEMNVSTLELGDSALYLCASSLAGETQYFGPGTRLLVL.

This clonotype occurred many times. V usage is TRBV7-6 and J usage is TRBJ1-1; no firm D call. From germline, CDR1 is SGHVS and CDR2 FNYEAQ. This CDR3 has 10 amino acids. The CDR3 nucleotides are TGTGCTACACAGAAGGGTGAAGCTTTCTTT. Translating gives CATQKGEAFF. The whole variable domain, filled in from reference TRBV7-6 and TRBJ1-1, reads GAGVSQSPRYKVTKRGQDVALRCDPISGHVSLYWYRQALGQGPEFLTYFNYEAQQDKSGLPNDRFSAERPEGSISTLTIQRTEQRDSAMYRCATQKGEAFFGQGTRLTVV.

This clonotype was picked up many times. The genes are TRBV10-1 and TRBJ2-2, with 9 bases fitting TRBD2. The CDR3 length is 15 residues. In germline, CDR1 is WNHNN, CDR2 SYGVQD (reference sequence). V lost 7 bases to trimming and J lost 2 bases; unmatched junction nucleotides: 5. This CDR3 reads CASKASGKNTGELFF. CDR3 bases: TGCGCCAGCAAGGCTAGCGGGAAAAACACCGGGGAGCTGTTTTTT.

This clonotype was recorded many times. The rearrangement uses TRBV20-1 and TRBJ1-6; 8 bases are a match to TRBD1. The germline CDR1 and CDR2 sequences are DFQATT and SNEGSKA (reference sequence). The V and J ends lost 1 base and 9 bases, in that order; junction bases with no gene match: 5. CDR3 length: 14 amino acids. CDR3 in amino acids: CSARVGQGGSPLHF. The CDR3 DNA sequence: TGCAGTGCTAGAGTCGGACAGGGAGGTTCACCCCTCCACTTT.

This clonotype was detected many times. This sequence joins TRBV7-8 and TRBJ2-5, with TRBD1 matching over 7 bases. V dropped 8 bases and J dropped 0; count of bases not matched to a gene: 9. CDR1 is SGHVS and CDR2 is FQNEAQ in the germline V gene. The CDR3 is 15 residues long. CDR3 amino acids: CASSRLGQDQETQYF. In nucleotides, the CDR3 is TGTGCCAGCTCGCGGTTAGGACAGGACCAAGAGACCCAGTACTTC.

This clonotype was observed at least ten times. The chain couples TRBV19 to TRBJ2-7; D is unclear. Deletions cut 4 bases from V and 3 bases from J, with 16 bases between. The CDR3 runs 15 residues. The germline V gene has CDR1 LNHDA and CDR2 SQIVND (reference sequence). DNA of the CDR3: TGTGCCAGTAGTAGCGGTAGCACAGAATACTACGAGCAGTACTTC. As protein: CASSSGSTEYYEQYF.

This clonotype was recorded at least ten times. The chain uses TRBV11-2 and TRBJ2-7; D is undetermined. CDR3 size: 15 residues. V was cut by 0 bases and J by 0 bases, with 9 bases left in between. Looked up from germline, CDR1 is SGHAT and CDR2 is FQNNGV. CDR3 residues: CASSLDVVSSYEQYF. In nucleotides, the CDR3 is TGTGCCAGCAGCTTAGACGTGGTGAGCTCCTACGAGCAGTACTTC.

The V gene is TRBV3-1, the J gene TRBJ2-7, with TRBD2 matching 10 bases. The CDR3 is 17 residues long. V trimming: 0 bases; J trimming: 0 bases; junction bases outside the gene matches: 5. Germline values: CDR1 LGHDT, CDR2 YNNKEL (reference sequence). The CDR3 sequence is CASSQDKRTSGSYEQYF. The CDR3 DNA reads as TGTGCCAGCAGCCAAGATAAGAGGACTAGCGGCTCCTACGAGCAGTACTTC.

This clonotype showed up many times. The chain uses TRBV28 and TRBJ1-1; 9 bases are a match to TRBD1. V dropped 6 bases and J dropped 1; count of bases not matched to a gene: 3. The CDR3 runs to 14 residues. Germline CDR1 MDHEN, CDR2 SYDVKM. The CDR3 DNA sequence: TGTGCCAGCAGATTACAGGGGGCGAACACTGAAGCTTTCTTT. Translating it yields CASRLQGANTEAFF.

The chain combines TRBV5-1 with TRBJ1-1; TRBD1 might be the D (5 bases). Germline V CDR1 and CDR2: SGHRS, YFSETQ. There are 16 residues in the CDR3. V was clipped by 0 bases and J by 0 bases, with 12 bases between them. The CDR3: CASSLGTNSVNTEAFF. CDR3 sequence (DNA): TGCGCCAGCAGCTTGGGGACAAATAGCGTGAACACTGAAGCTTTCTTT.

This clonotype occurred many times. V gene TRBV28 combines with J gene TRBJ2-5, with D unclear. The V gene lost 3 bases and the J gene lost 1 base, with 9 bases spanning the gap. Germline CDR1 reads MDHEN; CDR2 reads SYDVKM. The CDR3 extends over 14 amino acids. CDR3 protein: CASSFRKGQETQYF. Here the CDR3 DNA reads TGTGCCAGCAGTTTTAGGAAGGGCCAAGAGACCCAGTACTTC.

At least ten counts were recorded for this clonotype. V gene TRBV2 combines with J gene TRBJ2-7; D is unresolved. Germline V lookup: CDR1 SNHLY, CDR2 FYNNEI. CDR3 length: 10 residues. V dropped 6 bases and J dropped 5 bases, with 5 bases sitting between them. This CDR3 is CASRSHEQYF. The DNA of the CDR3 is TGTGCCAGCAGAAGTCACGAGCAGTACTTC. Supplemented by reference TRBV2 and TRBJ2-7, the full variable domain reads EPEVTQTPSHQVTQMGQEVILRCVPISNHLYFYWYRQILGQKVEFLVSFYNNEISEKSEIFDDQFSVERPDGSNFTLKIRSTKLEDSAMYFCASRSHEQYFGPGTRLTVT.

This clonotype has ten or more counts. This chain uses TRBV28 with TRBJ2-7, with 10 bases fitting TRBD2. From germline, CDR1 is MDHEN and CDR2 SYDVKM. The CDR3 contains 16 residues. V gave up 0 bases and J gave up 4 bases; unmatched junction bases: 6. The DNA for the CDR3 is TGTGCCAGCAGTTTATGGCCTAGCGGGAGAAGGTACGAGCAGTACTTC. Its translation: CASSLWPSGRRYEQYF.

This clonotype was detected many times. The chain uses TRBV19 and TRBJ2-7, with 10 bases fitting TRBD1. The CDR3 consists of 15 residues. CDR1 LNHDA and CDR2 SQIVND come from the germline V gene (reference sequence). V gave up 5 bases and J gave up 3 bases; unmatched junction bases: 7. The CDR3 loop reads CASSYTGTGDYEQYF. The CDR3 DNA reads as TGTGCCAGTAGTTATACCGGGACAGGGGACTACGAGCAGTACTTC.

This clonotype was observed many times. The chain carries TRBV2 and TRBJ2-5; 7 bases are shared with TRBD2. The CDR3 runs 16 residues. Germline V gives CDR1 SNHLY, CDR2 FYNNEI. V lost 3 bases to trimming and J lost 2 bases; unmatched junction nucleotides: 9. This CDR3 is CASSERLAEGQETQYF. The CDR3 DNA reads as TGTGCCAGCAGTGAGCGGCTAGCGGAGGGACAAGAGACCCAGTACTTC. The whole variable domain, filled in from reference TRBV2 and TRBJ2-5, reads EPEVTQTPSHQVTQMGQEVILRCVPISNHLYFYWYRQILGQKVEFLVSFYNNEISEKSEIFDDQFSVERPDGSNFTLKIRSTKLEDSAMYFCASSERLAEGQETQYFGPGTRLLVL.

This rearrangement joins TRBV6-2 or TRBV6-3 to TRBJ2-7; tentative D call: TRBD2 (6 bases). In germline, CDR1 is MNHEY, CDR2 SVGEGT. The CDR3 is 15 residues long. Trimming pared 6 bases from V and 0 bases from J, leaving 15 bases between. As DNA, the CDR3 is TGTGCCAGCAGGTCTGGCGGGGTGAGCTCCTACGAGCAGTACTTC. Its translation: CASRSGGVSSYEQYF.

A remark on this clonotype: A much larger clone sits a single nucleotide away, making a read error possible. The rearrangement joins TRBV12-3 or TRBV12-4 to TRBJ2-5; possible D gene TRBD1, 6 bases. The CDR3 covers 12 residues. The V and J ends lost 5 bases and 7 bases respectively, with 11 bases between them. CDR3 residues: CASSLPGATQYF. The CDR3, as DNA: TGTGCCAGCAGTCTTCCAGGGGCGACCCAGTACTTC.

This clonotype was seen at least ten times. The chain carries TRBV5-1 and TRBJ1-3; TRBD1 matches 10 bases. Germline-derived CDR1 and CDR2 are SGHRS and YFSETQ. The CDR3 extends over 18 amino acids. Germline trimming cut 1 base from V and 0 bases from J; bases unmatched to any gene: 7. This chain's CDR3 is CASSLLVGTGVSGNTIYF. CDR3 in DNA: TGCGCCAGCAGCTTGTTGGTCGGGACAGGGGTCTCTGGAAACACCATATATTTT.